The 19 T cell receptor beta chains presented below share a single source sample, sequenced in a study of blood T cell repertoires in COVID-19. Some clones are missing from TCRdb's copy, which holds only in-frame ones; the method was immunoSEQ multiplex PCR. The table records 150,000 or so clones, about three quarters of them present only once. The specimen was peripheral blood. All receptors come from a woman over 75 with active or convalescent COVID-19.

This clone was counted between two and nine times. V is TRBV9 and J is TRBJ1-1; D possibly corresponds to TRBD1 (5 bases). The ends were cut back, 0 bases at V and 5 bases at J, with 11 bases in the middle. Germline V gene lookup returns CDR1 SGDLS and CDR2 YYNGEE. This CDR3 spans 14 amino acids. CDR3 amino acids: CASSVAGGVTEAFF. The DNA of the CDR3 is TGTGCCAGCAGCGTAGCGGGGGGGGTGACTGAAGCTTTCTTT.

J is TRBJ1-2 and V is TRBV28; 7 bases align to TRBD1. From germline, CDR1 is MDHEN and CDR2 SYDVKM. There are 13 residues in the CDR3. V lost 6 bases and J lost 2; bases outside the gene matches: 3. CDR3 protein: CASRKQGNYGYTF. CDR3 nucleotide sequence: TGTGCCAGCAGAAAACAGGGGAACTATGGCTACACCTTC.

V usage is TRBV29-1 and J usage is TRBJ2-5; 13 bases are a match to TRBD2. Trimming cost V 1 base and J 5 bases; bases outside gene matches: 7. The CDR3 spans 16 residues. CDR1 is SQVTM, CDR2 ANQGSEA, per germline. The CDR3 reads CSVEGTSGGLGETQYF. In DNA form, the CDR3 reads TGCAGCGTTGAAGGGACTAGCGGGGGTCTTGGTGAGACCCAGTACTTC.

The rearrangement links TRBV13 to TRBJ2-5, with D unresolved. V was clipped by 3 bases and J by 5 bases, with 7 bases between them. CDR1 is PRHDT, CDR2 FYEKMQ, per germline (reference sequence). The CDR3 length is 12 residues. The CDR3: CASSFFLETQYF. The DNA of the CDR3 is TGTGCCAGCAGCTTTTTCCTGGAGACCCAGTACTTC.

Only a few counts were recorded for this clone. The CDR3 nucleotides are TGTGCCAGCAGCCCCCGGGGGGGCCTAGGAGAGACCCAGTACTTC. It specifies CASSPRGGLGETQYF. V and J are TRBV5-4 and TRBJ2-5, with 8 bases aligning to TRBD2. The V gene end was trimmed by 4 bases and the J gene end by 4 bases; junction bases not matched to a gene: 9. The CDR3 sequence is 15 residues long. Germline CDR1 reads SGHNT; CDR2 reads YYREEE (reference sequence).

The chain carries TRBV30 and TRBJ2-7; D not resolved. With 3 bases removed from V and 4 bases from J, the gap between germline ends came to 10 bases. Germline V lookup: CDR1 GTSNPN, CDR2 SVGIG (reference sequence). The CDR3 has 12 residues. CDR3 DNA: TGTGCCTGGAGCTTTATGTCTTACGAGCAGTACTTC. Amino acids: CAWSFMSYEQYF. The full variable domain, with the rest looked up from reference TRBV30 and TRBJ2-7, is SQTIHQWPATLVQPVGSPLSLECTVEGTSNPNLYWYRQAAGRGLQLLFYSVGIGQISSEVPQNLSASRPQDRQFILSSKKLLLSDSGFYLCAWSFMSYEQYFGPGTRLTVT.

The chain couples TRBV5-4 to TRBJ1-2; D remains ambiguous. Trimming stripped 1 base from V and 2 bases from J, with 9 bases between. Germline V lookup: CDR1 SGHNT, CDR2 YYREEE (reference sequence). The CDR3 loop spans 14 amino acids. In DNA form, the CDR3 reads TGTGCCAGCAGCTTGCGAGGCGTCAACTATGGCTACACCTTC. It codes for CASSLRGVNYGYTF. Variable domain in full (rest from reference TRBV5-4 and TRBJ1-2): ETGVTQSPTHLIKTRGQQVTLRCSSQSGHNTVSWYQQALGQGPQFIFQYYREEENGRGNFPPRFSGLQFPNYSSELNVNALELDDSALYLCASSLRGVNYGYTFGSGTRLTVV.

The chain has TRBV5-1 and TRBJ1-4; 7 bases are shared with TRBD1. This CDR3 has 14 amino acids. CDR1 SGHRS and CDR2 YFSETQ come from the germline V gene. With V trimmed by 5 bases and J by 5 bases, 6 bases remained unmatched. CDR3 coding DNA: TGCGCCAGCAGACCACAGGGGACGAATGAAAAACTGTTTTTT. This encodes CASRPQGTNEKLFF.

The chain recombines TRBV28 with TRBJ2-2; weak D call: TRBD1 (6 bases). CDR1 is MDHEN, CDR2 SYDVKM, per germline. V gave up 2 bases and J gave up 8 bases, with 12 bases separating them. The CDR3 is 14 amino acids. The CDR3 sequence: CASSLNPRGGELFF. The CDR3 DNA sequence: TGTGCCAGCAGTTTAAATCCAAGGGGGGGGGAGCTGTTTTTT.

The chain combines TRBV11-3 with TRBJ2-1; 10 positions match TRBD2. Germline-derived CDR1 and CDR2 are SGHNT and YENEEA. The CDR3 is 16 residues long. Trimming removed 0 bases from V and 8 bases from J; junction bases left unmatched: 7. CDR3 sequence reads: CASSLEPSGGVDEQFF. CDR3 bases: TGTGCCAGCAGCTTAGAGCCTAGCGGGGGAGTCGATGAGCAGTTCTTC. Looking up the rest from reference TRBV11-3 and TRBJ2-1 gives the full variable domain: EAGVVQSPRYKIIEKKQPVAFWCNPISGHNTLYWYLQNLGQGPELLIRYENEEAVDDSQLPKDRFSAERLKGVDSTLKIQPAELGDSAVYLCASSLEPSGGVDEQFFGPGTRLTVL.

The chain carries TRBV29-1 and TRBJ2-2, with 7 bases matching TRBD2. This CDR3 contains 15 residues. V gave up 0 bases and J gave up 6 bases; unmatched junction bases: 7. Germline V gene data show CDR1 as SQVTM and CDR2 as ANQGSEA. CDR3 amino acids: CSVEDSGGGPGELFF. The CDR3 DNA sequence: TGCAGCGTTGAAGATAGTGGGGGGGGACCCGGGGAGCTGTTTTTT.

The gene calls are TRBV18 and TRBJ1-1, with 7 bases matching TRBD1. The germline CDR1 and CDR2 sequences are KGHSH and LQKENI. The CDR3 extends over 16 amino acids. V lost 3 bases and J lost 2; bases outside the gene matches: 9. The CDR3 coding sequence is TGTGCCAGCTCACCCGTGGGACAGAAAATAAACACTGAAGCTTTCTTT. This encodes CASSPVGQKINTEAFF.

The V and J genes are TRBV7-9 and TRBJ2-3, with 11 bases that match TRBD1. Germline-derived CDR1 and CDR2 are SEHNR and FQNEAQ (reference sequence). The V segment lost 8 bases and the J segment 7 bases; nucleotides outside the gene matches: 8. This CDR3 contains 14 residues. CDR3 sequence (DNA): TGTGCCAGCTTACGGACAGGGGGCGTAAATACGCAGTATTTT. Residues: CASLRTGGVNTQYF.

Regarding this clone: A much larger clonotype is one base distant, so this may be a read error. The sample holds other DNA sequences that translate to the same CDR3. The chain links TRBV4-3 to TRBJ1-5; D is ambiguous. The CDR3 consists of 15 residues. Germline values: CDR1 LGHNA, CDR2 YSLEER. Trimming shortened V by 0 bases and J by 0 bases, and 6 bases separated the two germline ends. The CDR3 coding sequence is TGCGCCAGCAGCCAAGATCGGGGTAGCAATCAGCCCCAGCATTTT. Residues: CASSQDRGSNQPQHF.

This rearrangement joins TRBV7-6 to TRBJ1-2; 12 nucleotides align to TRBD1. V lost 3 bases and J lost 7; bases outside the gene matches: 9. Germline values: CDR1 SGHVS, CDR2 FNYEAQ. The CDR3 is 16 residues long. The DNA for the CDR3 is TGTGCCAGCAGCTTCGGGACAGGGGGCCGAGGTAGTGGCTACACCTTC. This gives the protein CASSFGTGGRGSGYTF.

The rearrangement links TRBV19 to TRBJ1-5; 9 bases line up with TRBD1. Germline CDR1 is LNHDA and CDR2 is SQIVND (reference sequence). The J segment lost 2 bases and the V segment lost 9 bases, leaving 5 bases of the junction unmatched. CDR3 length equals 14 residues. CDR3 residues: CASKTGGGNQPQHF. CDR3 DNA sequence: TGTGCCAGCAAAACAGGGGGCGGCAATCAGCCCCAGCATTTT.

The chain couples TRBV18 to TRBJ2-3; 7 nucleotides align to TRBD2. Trimming cost V 3 bases and J 2 bases; bases outside gene matches: 2. The CDR3 is made up of 14 amino acids. Germline CDR1 is KGHSH and CDR2 is LQKENI. CDR3 nucleotide sequence: TGTGCCAGCTCACCCGGGAGGATCACAGATACGCAGTATTTT. It encodes CASSPGRITDTQYF.

V usage is TRBV19 and J usage is TRBJ2-7; no definite D call. The V end was cut by 5 bases, the J end by 1 base, with 15 bases between. The CDR3 contains 15 residues. CDR1 is LNHDA, CDR2 SQIVND, per germline (reference sequence). The DNA of the CDR3 is TGTGCCAGTAGTCCGATTCAGTCTCCGTCCTACGAGCAGTACTTC. The encoded protein is CASSPIQSPSYEQYF.

V gene TRBV13 combines with J gene TRBJ2-2; 8 bases fit TRBD1. The CDR3 contains 16 residues. V shed 3 bases and J 5 bases; nucleotides not matched to a gene: 8. Germline V gene lookup returns CDR1 PRHDT and CDR2 FYEKMQ (reference sequence). Here the CDR3 reads CASSFGTGSGTGELFF. The CDR3, as DNA: TGTGCCAGCAGCTTCGGGACAGGAAGTGGTACCGGGGAGCTGTTTTTT.